This is a list of T cell receptor beta chains from one sample in a study of CD8 T cells in Susac syndrome. Each CDR3 protein is one row after TCRdb ran MiXCR on the immunoSEQ multiplex PCR reads. Of 65,000 to 95,000 distinct CDR3 sequences in the sample, 94% were seen once. Sequenced material: CD8+ T cells from PBMCs. Source of these receptors: a human donor with Susac syndrome. CDR3s include the opening cysteine and the closing phenylalanine or tryptophan. The D gene is left open where the match is weak. Expanded clones get a size class; other rows say once, few or many, or leave the size out.

clone_size	d_call	v_call	j_call	cdr3_nt	cdr3_aa
.	.	TRBV7-9	TRBJ2-7	TGTGCCAGCAGCTTAAGCTCAGGGTATCGCTCCTACGAGCAGTACTTC	CASSLSSGYRSYEQYF
.	.	TRBV4-2	TRBJ2-3	TGTGCCAGCAGCCCCACCGAGGGAACAGATACGCAGTATTTT	CASSPTEGTDTQYF
.	TRBD2	TRBV5-6	TRBJ2-1	TGTGCCAGCAGCTTGGCGTGGCTAGCGGGGAATGAGCAGTTCTTC	CASSLAWLAGNEQFF
.	.	TRBV7-2	TRBJ1-5	TGTGCCAGCAGCTTCGGGGGAATGGCTCAGCCCCAGCATTTT	CASSFGGMAQPQHF
.	TRBD2	TRBV30	TRBJ2-7	TGTGCCTGGAGCTTGGGACTAGCGGGCGACTACGAGCAGTACTTC	CAWSLGLAGDYEQYF
.	TRBD1	TRBV11-2	TRBJ2-3	TGTGCCAGCCAAATCGGACAGGGAGCAGGGGGTACGCAGTATTTT	CASQIGQGAGGTQYF
.	TRBD2	TRBV27	TRBJ2-1	TGTGCCAGCAGTTCCCCCGGGGGGAACAATGAGCAGTTCTTC	CASSSPGGNNEQFF
.	.	TRBV7-9	TRBJ2-7	TGTGCCAGCAGCTTTGTAGGAGGATCATTCTACGAGCAGTACTTC	CASSFVGGSFYEQYF
once	.	TRBV30	TRBJ1-1	TGTGCCTGGGGACACCGGCGGACTGAAGCTTTCTTT	CAWGHRRTEAFF
.	.	TRBV20-1	TRBJ2-7	TGCAGTGCTTCTCTGGACAGCGATCTCTACGAGCAGTACTTC	CSASLDSDLYEQYF
.	.	TRBV27	TRBJ1-5	TGTGCCAGCAGTCTCGGGGTCGCCGACGCCCAGCATTTT	CASSLGVADAQHF
.	.	TRBV5-1	TRBJ2-3	TGCGCCAGCAGCTTGGATATTCGAGGTCTTTCCACAGATACGCAGTATTTT	CASSLDIRGLSTDTQYF
few	.	TRBV7-9	TRBJ1-5	TGTGCCAGCAGCTTGGCAGGCTACAATCAGCCCCAGCATTTT	CASSLAGYNQPQHF